This T cell receptor beta chain came from a study of cytomegalovirus exposure and HLA in healthy donors. Study at large: Earlier work reported 117 million unique TCR beta sequences from 180 million or so T cells.

Study results and caveats: Later, TCR association rates were found to vary by HLA locus, highest for DRB1 and lowest for HLA-C.

The PCR employed 60 Vbeta primers together with 13 Jbeta primers. Method: immunoSEQ multiplex PCR; TCRdb's copy keeps in-frame clones and lacks some. The sample lists about 38,000 clones; roughly three quarters were seen once. The length of the CDR3 is 13 residues. The V gene's germline CDR1 is SQVTM and CDR2 ANQGSEA. Trimming stripped 3 bases from V and 5 bases from J, with 10 bases between. Concerning this clone itself: The antigen remains undetermined.

Everyone who donated was a healthy bone marrow donor. The chain uses TRBV29-1 and TRBJ1-4; the D is unclear. The source is a man aged 25-45 years in good health and CMV-seronegative. Input material: PBMCs. CDR3 protein: CSVESGRNEKLFF. As DNA, the CDR3 is TGCAGCGTTGAGTCCGGCAGGAATGAAAAACTGTTTTTT.